Following are 22 T cell receptor beta chains from one sample sequenced in a study of T cell responses to AZD1222 COVID-19 vaccine. Clones were sequenced by immunoSEQ multiplex PCR, and TCRdb holds only the in-frame ones, with some missing. This table has 120,000 or so clones, 88% appearing once. The sequencing here drew on peripheral blood, taken 28 days after the second AZD1222 dose. Receptors were obtained from an adult who received the AZD1222 COVID-19 vaccine.

The genes are TRBV5-4 and TRBJ2-5, with 10 bases that match TRBD2. The CDR3 is 16 amino acids. Germline CDR1 is SGHNT and CDR2 is YYREEE (reference sequence). Trimming at V came to 0 bases and at J to 5 bases, leaving 7 bases not matched to a gene. CDR3 in amino acids: CASSLATGTSAETQYF. CDR3 DNA sequence: TGTGCCAGCAGCTTGGCCACCGGGACTAGCGCCGAGACCCAGTACTTC. Together with reference TRBV5-4 and TRBJ2-5, the CDR3 gives the full variable domain: ETGVTQSPTHLIKTRGQQVTLRCSSQSGHNTVSWYQQALGQGPQFIFQYYREEENGRGNFPPRFSGLQFPNYSSELNVNALELDDSALYLCASSLATGTSAETQYFGPGTRLLVL.

The chain uses TRBV5-1 and TRBJ2-7; TRBD2 aligns across 7 bases. Unmatched junction bases numbered 14, after V lost 4 bases and J lost 1 base. Germline V gives CDR1 SGHRS, CDR2 YFSETQ. This CDR3 has 17 amino acids. CDR3 protein: CASSATSGRGGSYEQYF. In nucleotides, the CDR3 is TGCGCCAGCAGCGCCACCTCGGGTCGCGGGGGATCCTACGAGCAGTACTTC.

The table lists this clone with a few counts. This chain connects TRBV3-1 (or the pseudogene TRBV3-2) to TRBJ1-2; D remains ambiguous. CDR1 LGHDT and CDR2 YNNKEL come from the germline V gene (reference sequence). This CDR3 is built from 15 residues. Trimming shortened V by 0 bases and J by 4 bases, and 12 bases separated the two germline ends. This CDR3 is CASSQEGQAFYGYTF. Here the CDR3 DNA reads TGTGCCAGCAGCCAAGAAGGGCAGGCGTTCTATGGCTACACCTTC.

The V and J genes are TRBV14 and TRBJ2-3, with D possibly TRBD2 on 6 matching bases. V was pared by 6 bases and J by 4 bases, with 14 bases between. The CDR3 is made up of 14 amino acids. Germline loops: CDR1 SGHDN, CDR2 FVKESK. Here the CDR3 reads CASSLFGGPDTQYF. DNA of the CDR3: TGTGCCAGCAGTCTATTTGGAGGGCCAGATACGCAGTATTTT.

The rearrangement uses TRBV4-3 and TRBJ1-3; no definite D call. Germline V gene lookup returns CDR1 LGHNA and CDR2 YSLEER. This CDR3 has 15 residues. V was clipped by 2 bases and J by 0 bases, with 8 bases between them. This CDR3 reads CASSQNGNSGNTIYF. The DNA for the CDR3 is TGCGCCAGCAGCCAAAACGGGAACTCTGGAAACACCATATATTTT.

This sequence joins TRBV28 and TRBJ2-1, with 9 bases that match TRBD2. Trimming at V came to 6 bases and at J to 6 bases, leaving 6 bases not matched to a gene. The CDR3 spans 14 residues. CDR1 and CDR2 from the germline V gene are MDHEN and SYDVKM. The CDR3 coding sequence is TGTGCCAGCAGCGCGGGAGGGTCCCTCAATGAGCAGTTCTTC. This gives the protein CASSAGGSLNEQFF.

This chain connects TRBV2 to TRBJ1-4; tentatively, D is TRBD1 (5 bases). The CDR3 loop spans 14 amino acids. Trimming left V 8 bases short and J 3 bases short, with 13 bases between. CDR1 is SNHLY and CDR2 is FYNNEI in the germline V gene. The CDR3 sequence is CASSQGGANEKLFF. CDR3 nucleotides: TGTGCCAGCTCCCAGGGAGGGGCTAATGAAAAACTGTTTTTT.

Only one count was recorded for this clone. The chain joins TRBV5-4 to TRBJ1-5; D is unclear. The CDR3 has 15 residues. Trimming took 2 bases from V and 7 from J, leaving 16 bases between them. Germline V CDR1 and CDR2: SGHNT, YYREEE (reference sequence). The DNA for the CDR3 is TGTGCCAGCAGCTTAGGTGGTCAGGTTGAACAGCCCCAGCATTTT. Translating gives CASSLGGQVEQPQHF. The entire variable domain, with the rest obtained from reference TRBV5-4 and TRBJ1-5, is as follows: ETGVTQSPTHLIKTRGQQVTLRCSSQSGHNTVSWYQQALGQGPQFIFQYYREEENGRGNFPPRFSGLQFPNYSSELNVNALELDDSALYLCASSLGGQVEQPQHFGDGTRLSIL.

The chain carries TRBV11-1 and TRBJ2-1; 8 nucleotides agree with TRBD2. Germline lookup yields CDR1 SGHAT and CDR2 FQDESV (reference sequence). There are 15 residues in the CDR3. V gave up 5 bases and J gave up 6 bases; unmatched junction bases: 9. The CDR3 protein is CASSPRGGAPNEQFF. CDR3 nucleotides: TGTGCCAGCAGCCCCCGGGGGGGGGCCCCCAATGAGCAGTTCTTC. Together with reference TRBV11-1 and TRBJ2-1, the CDR3 gives the full variable domain: EAEVAQSPRYKITEKSQAVAFWCDPISGHATLYWYRQILGQGPELLVQFQDESVVDDSQLPKDRFSAERLKGVDSTLKIQPAELGDSAMYLCASSPRGGAPNEQFFGPGTRLTVL.

The chain uses TRBV19 and TRBJ1-3; D uncertain. V was trimmed by 7 bases and J by 0 bases, leaving 16 bases between them. The length of the CDR3 is 16 residues. Germline assignment: CDR1 LNHDA and CDR2 SQIVND (reference sequence). CDR3 DNA sequence: TGTGCCAGTACCCTAACGCCCGGGAGCTCTGGAAACACCATATATTTT. This translates into CASTLTPGSSGNTIYF.

The chain carries TRBV24-1 and TRBJ1-4; no reliable D call. V was trimmed by 0 bases and J by 8 bases, leaving 12 bases between them. CDR1 is KGHDR, CDR2 SFDVKD, per germline. The CDR3 covers 15 residues. CDR3 nucleotide sequence: TGTGCCACCAGTGATTTGCGTACCCTTTTGGAAAAACTGTTTTTT. Encoded protein: CATSDLRTLLEKLFF.

J is TRBJ1-5 and V is TRBV10-1; possible D gene TRBD1, 6 bases. The germline V and J ends were trimmed by 8 bases and 5 bases, with 13 bases remaining between them. CDR1 and CDR2 from the germline V gene are WNHNN and SYGVQD (reference sequence). The CDR3 is 13 amino acids. CDR3 loop: CASEGGGDQPQHF. In nucleotides, the CDR3 is TGCGCCAGCGAAGGCGGGGGCGATCAGCCCCAGCATTTT.

The genes are TRBV25-1 and TRBJ1-2; D uncertain. V was pared by 8 bases and J by 1 base, with 11 bases between. CDR3 length: 13 residues. CDR1 is MGHDK, CDR2 SYGVNS, per germline. The CDR3, as DNA: TGTGCCAGCCGGGTAGGGAGTAACTATGGCTACACCTTC. Protein product: CASRVGSNYGYTF.

The chain has TRBV18 and TRBJ1-1; no reliable D call. Looked up from germline, CDR1 is KGHSH and CDR2 is LQKENI. Between the trimmed V and J ends, which lost 3 bases and 5 bases, there was a span of 10 bases. This CDR3 is 13 amino acids long. In nucleotides, the CDR3 is TGTGCCAGCTCACCGGGGTCCGGGACTGAAGCTTTCTTT. Translation: CASSPGSGTEAFF.

This rearrangement joins TRBV7-2 to TRBJ2-1, with 8 nucleotides matching TRBD2. The ends lost 3 bases at V and 7 bases at J; junction bases unmatched: 8. The CDR3 has 15 residues. Germline assignment: CDR1 SGHTA and CDR2 FQGNSA. CDR3 sequence reads: CASSFPGGRTNEQFF. In nucleotides, the CDR3 is TGTGCCAGCAGCTTCCCGGGGGGGCGTACTAATGAGCAGTTCTTC.

The chain joins TRBV19 to TRBJ1-2; D gene uncertain. Trimming removed 6 bases at V and 0 bases at J, with 11 bases between. From germline, CDR1 is LNHDA and CDR2 SQIVND (reference sequence). This CDR3 comprises 14 residues. The CDR3 sequence: CASSPQGSNYGYTF. In DNA form, the CDR3 reads TGTGCCAGTAGCCCACAAGGATCTAACTATGGCTACACCTTC.

V gene TRBV4-1 combines with J gene TRBJ2-1; tentative D call: TRBD1 (5 bases). V was clipped by 3 bases and J by 7 bases, with 13 bases between them. Looked up from germline, CDR1 is MGHRA and CDR2 is YSYEKL. This CDR3 has 14 residues. The CDR3 loop is CASSQRTSGNEQFF. CDR3 nucleotide sequence: TGCGCCAGCAGCCAGAGGACAAGTGGAAATGAGCAGTTCTTC.

This chain uses TRBV13 with TRBJ2-3; D is unresolved. Germline CDR1 and CDR2: PRHDT and FYEKMQ (reference sequence). This CDR3 region has 13 residues. The ends were cut back, 2 bases at V and 0 bases at J, with 3 bases in the middle. CDR3 loop: CASSLSSTDTQYF. CDR3 sequence (DNA): TGTGCCAGCAGCTTATCTAGCACAGATACGCAGTATTTT.

The chain couples TRBV3-1 (or the pseudogene TRBV3-2) to TRBJ2-3; the match to TRBD1 covers 7 bases. The germline gives CDR1 LGHDT, CDR2 YNNKEL (reference sequence). The J segment lost 0 bases and the V segment lost 0 bases, leaving 9 bases of the junction unmatched. This CDR3 comprises 18 residues. The CDR3 protein is CASSQDLGQVRSTDTQYF. CDR3 in DNA: TGTGCCAGCAGCCAAGACCTTGGACAGGTCCGTAGCACAGATACGCAGTATTTT.

This clone occurred once. The chain combines TRBV29-1 with TRBJ2-3; TRBD2 aligns across 7 bases. The germline gives CDR1 SQVTM, CDR2 ANQGSEA. The CDR3 sequence is 15 residues long. Trimming removed 7 bases from V and 5 bases from J; junction bases left unmatched: 15. The DNA of the CDR3 is TGCAGCGCTCCCAGTGGGGCGGGAGCGGTAGATACGCAGTATTTT. Amino acid sequence: CSAPSGAGAVDTQYF.

This rearrangement joins TRBV5-1 to TRBJ1-1; TRBD1 matches at 8 bases. J lost 10 bases, V lost 0 bases, and 8 bases had no gene match. The CDR3 length is 14 residues. CDR1 is SGHRS, CDR2 YFSETQ, per germline. Written as DNA, the CDR3 is TGCGCCAGCAGCTTGGGCGGACAGGGCGGACGAGCTTTCTTT. It encodes CASSLGGQGGRAFF. The complete variable domain, with remaining parts taken from reference TRBV5-1 and TRBJ1-1, reads KAGVTQTPRYLIKTRGQQVTLSCSPISGHRSVSWYQQTPGQGLQFLFEYFSETQRNKGNFPGRFSGRQFSNSRSEMNVSTLELGDSALYLCASSLGGQGGRAFFGQGTRLTVV.

The gene calls are TRBV10-3 and TRBJ2-3, with 13 nucleotides matching TRBD2. This CDR3 is built from 14 residues. V shed 10 bases and J 1 base; nucleotides not matched to a gene: 2. CDR1 is ENHRY, CDR2 SYGVKD, per germline. CDR3 residues: CATGLAGGTDTQYF. DNA for the CDR3: TGTGCCACCGGACTAGCGGGGGGCACAGATACGCAGTATTTT.